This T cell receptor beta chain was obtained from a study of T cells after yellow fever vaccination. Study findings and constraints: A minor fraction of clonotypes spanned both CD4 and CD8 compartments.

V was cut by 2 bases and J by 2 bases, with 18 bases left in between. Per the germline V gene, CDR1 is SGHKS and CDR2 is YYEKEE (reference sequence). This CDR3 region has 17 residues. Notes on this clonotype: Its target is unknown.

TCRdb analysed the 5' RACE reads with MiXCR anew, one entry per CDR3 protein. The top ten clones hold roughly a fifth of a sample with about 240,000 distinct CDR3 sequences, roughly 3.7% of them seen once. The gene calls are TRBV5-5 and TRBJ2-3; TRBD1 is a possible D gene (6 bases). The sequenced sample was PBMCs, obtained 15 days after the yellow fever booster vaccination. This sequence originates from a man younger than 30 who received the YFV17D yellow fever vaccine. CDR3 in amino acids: CASSFPDWDKYTDTQYF. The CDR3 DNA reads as TGTGCCAGCAGCTTTCCGGACTGGGACAAGTACACAGATACGCAGTATTTT.